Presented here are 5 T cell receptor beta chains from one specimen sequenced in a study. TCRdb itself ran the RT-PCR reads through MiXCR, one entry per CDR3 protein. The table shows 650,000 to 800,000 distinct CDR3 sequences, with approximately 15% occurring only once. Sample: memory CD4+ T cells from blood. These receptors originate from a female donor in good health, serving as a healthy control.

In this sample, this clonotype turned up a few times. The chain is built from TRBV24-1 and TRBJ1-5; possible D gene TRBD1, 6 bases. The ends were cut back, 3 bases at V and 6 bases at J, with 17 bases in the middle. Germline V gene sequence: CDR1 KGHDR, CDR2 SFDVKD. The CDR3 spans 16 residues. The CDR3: CATSDTTGSSIQPQHF. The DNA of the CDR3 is TGTGCCACCAGTGATACAACAGGGTCCTCAATTCAGCCCCAGCATTTT.

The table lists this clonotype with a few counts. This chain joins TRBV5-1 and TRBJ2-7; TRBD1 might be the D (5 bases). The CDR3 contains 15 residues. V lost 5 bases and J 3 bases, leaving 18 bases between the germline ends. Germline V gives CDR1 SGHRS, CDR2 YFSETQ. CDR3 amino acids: CASRPQTFRVYEQYF. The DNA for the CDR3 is TGCGCCAGCAGACCCCAAACCTTCAGGGTCTACGAGCAGTACTTC. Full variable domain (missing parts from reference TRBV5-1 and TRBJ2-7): KAGVTQTPRYLIKTRGQQVTLSCSPISGHRSVSWYQQTPGQGLQFLFEYFSETQRNKGNFPGRFSGRQFSNSRSEMNVSTLELGDSALYLCASRPQTFRVYEQYFGPGTRLTVT.

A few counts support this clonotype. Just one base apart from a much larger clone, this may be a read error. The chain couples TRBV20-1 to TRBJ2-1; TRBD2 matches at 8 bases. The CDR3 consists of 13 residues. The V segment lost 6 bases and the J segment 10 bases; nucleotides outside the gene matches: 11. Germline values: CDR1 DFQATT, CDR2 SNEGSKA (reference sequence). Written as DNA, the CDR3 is TGCAGTGCCCAAACGAGCGGGAGCTACGAGCAGTTCTTC. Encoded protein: CSAQTSGSYEQFF.

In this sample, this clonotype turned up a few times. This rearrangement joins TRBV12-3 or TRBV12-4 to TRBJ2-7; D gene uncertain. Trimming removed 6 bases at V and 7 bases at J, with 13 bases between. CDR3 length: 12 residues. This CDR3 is CASSKFSREQYF. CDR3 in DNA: TGTGCCAGCAGCAAATTTTCTCGGGAGCAGTACTTC.

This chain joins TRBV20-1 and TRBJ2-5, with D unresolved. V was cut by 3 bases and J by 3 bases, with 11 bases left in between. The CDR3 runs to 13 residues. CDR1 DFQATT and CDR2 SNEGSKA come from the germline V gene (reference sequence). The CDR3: CSARLGREETQYF. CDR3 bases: TGCAGTGCTAGGCTGGGCAGAGAAGAGACCCAGTACTTC.